The 11 T cell receptor beta chains below all came from one sample that was sequenced in a study of graft-versus-host responses after intestinal transplantation. No antigen is known for these receptors. Repertoires were generated with immunoSEQ multiplex PCR, while TCRdb's copy carries only in-frame clones and drops some. The sample lists tens of thousands of clones, more than 90% occurring once. The material sequenced was unstimulated CD8+ T cells sorted from spleen or lymph node cells, taken before transplant. Every receptor here comes from a human donor who was the organ donor for an intestinal transplant.

This clone was counted a single time. V gene TRBV6-6 combines with J gene TRBJ2-7; D may match TRBD1 or TRBD2 (6 bases each). CDR1 is MNHNY and CDR2 is SVGAGI in the germline V gene (reference sequence). CDR3 length equals 15 residues. V was clipped by 8 bases and J by 0 bases, with 17 bases between them. CDR3 sequence reads: CASYWGAADSYEQYF. CDR3 in DNA: TGTGCCAGCTACTGGGGGGCGGCAGACTCCTACGAGCAGTACTTC.

The chain couples TRBV11-2 to TRBJ2-3, with 10 bases that match TRBD2. J gave up 2 bases and V 4 bases, and 9 bases lay outside the gene matches. The germline V gene has CDR1 SGHAT and CDR2 FQNNGV. The CDR3 is 17 amino acids. This CDR3 is CASSSLAGAIFTDTQYF. CDR3 coding DNA: TGTGCCAGCAGCTCCCTAGCGGGGGCCATTTTCACAGATACGCAGTATTTT.

The chain combines TRBV4-1 with TRBJ2-1; TRBD1 matches 10 bases. Germline V gene sequence: CDR1 MGHRA, CDR2 YSYEKL. The CDR3 loop spans 16 amino acids. After removal of 2 bases from V and 9 bases from J, the junction contained 10 bases not matched to a gene. CDR3 in amino acids: CASSQPGQGRVGEQFF. In DNA, the CDR3 is TGCGCCAGCAGCCAACCGGGACAGGGGAGGGTGGGTGAGCAGTTCTTC.

The rearrangement joins TRBV15 to TRBJ2-2; D is unresolved. Germline values: CDR1 LNHNV, CDR2 YYDKDF (reference sequence). The germline V and J ends were trimmed by 0 bases and 8 bases, with 7 bases remaining between them. This CDR3 spans 13 amino acids. Here the CDR3 DNA reads TGTGCCACCAGCAGAGATTGGAGAGGGGAGCTGTTTTTT. Its protein is CATSRDWRGELFF.

The rearrangement links TRBV28 to TRBJ1-4; D may be TRBD1 (6 bases). The CDR3 spans 15 residues. V shed 6 bases and J shed 8 bases, with 19 bases lying between them. Germline V gene data show CDR1 as MDHEN and CDR2 as SYDVKM. This CDR3 is CASSLPGASEEKLFF. The CDR3 nucleotides are TGTGCCAGCAGCCTCCCGGGGGCTTCGGAAGAAAAACTGTTTTTT. The variable domain in full, completed from reference TRBV28 and TRBJ1-4, reads DVKVTQSSRYLVKRTGEKVFLECVQDMDHENMFWYRQDPGLGLRLIYFSYDVKMKEKGDIPEGYSVSREKKERFSLILESASTNQTSMYLCASSLPGASEEKLFFGSGTQLSVL.

The V gene is TRBV5-8, the J gene TRBJ2-5; D remains ambiguous. The DNA end is a closer match to TRBJ2-7, so the J assignment may be wrong. The CDR3 covers 15 residues. Germline lookup yields CDR1 SGHTS and CDR2 YDEGEE. Here the CDR3 DNA reads TGTGCCAGCAGTCTTTCGCAGGACGTCACCTACGAGCAGTACTTC. This translates into CASSLSQDVTYEQYF.

The chain combines TRBV27 with TRBJ2-7; the D gene is possibly TRBD1 (5 bases). The ends were cut back, 1 base at V and 5 bases at J, with 12 bases in the middle. The germline V gene encodes CDR1 MNHEY and CDR2 SMNVEV (reference sequence). The CDR3 runs 14 residues. The CDR3 DNA reads TGTGCCAGCAGTTTATTTCAGGGAACCCACGAGCAGTACTTC. Protein sequence: CASSLFQGTHEQYF.

This chain joins TRBV7-9 and TRBJ2-2; D ambiguous. Deletions cut 6 bases from V and 8 bases from J, with 16 bases between. Germline lookup yields CDR1 SEHNR and CDR2 FQNEAQ (reference sequence). The length of the CDR3 is 14 residues. In nucleotides, the CDR3 is TGTGCCAGCAGGCCACGGCCCCAGGTGGGGGAGCTGTTTTTT. This codes for CASRPRPQVGELFF.

V is TRBV6-6 and J is TRBJ2-1, with D hard to call. The CDR3 is 13 amino acids. The germline V gene has CDR1 MNHNY and CDR2 SVGAGI (reference sequence). V was cut by 6 bases and J by 7 bases, with 13 bases left in between. CDR3 sequence (DNA): TGTGCCAGCAGCCATGTAACCTTGAATGAGCAGTTCTTC. Its protein product is CASSHVTLNEQFF.

This chain links TRBV7-2 with TRBJ1-1; no clear D gene. The CDR3 is 14 amino acids. CDR1 is SGHTA and CDR2 is FQGNSA in the germline V gene. Deletions cut 5 bases from V and 0 bases from J, with 10 bases between. In DNA, the CDR3 is TGTGCCAGCAGCAGCTCTCTAATGAACACTGAAGCTTTCTTT. Translation: CASSSSLMNTEAFF.

V usage is TRBV28 and J usage is TRBJ2-7; D may be TRBD1 (6 bases). CDR3 length: 12 residues. Germline lookup yields CDR1 MDHEN and CDR2 SYDVKM. The ends were cut back, 3 bases at V and 3 bases at J, with 6 bases in the middle. The DNA for the CDR3 is TGTGCCAGCAGTTTGGACAGCTACGAGCAGTACTTC. It encodes CASSLDSYEQYF.